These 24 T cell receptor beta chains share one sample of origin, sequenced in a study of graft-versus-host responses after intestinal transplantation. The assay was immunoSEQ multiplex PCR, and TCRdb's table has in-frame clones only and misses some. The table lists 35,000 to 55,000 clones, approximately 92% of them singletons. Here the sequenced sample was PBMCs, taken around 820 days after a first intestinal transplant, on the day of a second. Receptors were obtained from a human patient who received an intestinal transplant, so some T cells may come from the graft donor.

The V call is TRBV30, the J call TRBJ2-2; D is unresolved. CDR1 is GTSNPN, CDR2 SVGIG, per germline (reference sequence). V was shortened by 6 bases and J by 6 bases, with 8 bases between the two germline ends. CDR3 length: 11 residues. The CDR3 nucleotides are TGTGCCTGTAGAATCCCCGGGGAGCTGTTTTTT. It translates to CACRIPGELFF.

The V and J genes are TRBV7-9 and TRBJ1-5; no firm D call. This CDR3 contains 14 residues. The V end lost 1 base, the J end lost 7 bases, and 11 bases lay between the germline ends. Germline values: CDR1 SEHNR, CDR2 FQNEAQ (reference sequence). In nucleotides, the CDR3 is TGTGCCAGCAGCTTAGGCAACATCAGGCAGCCCCAGCATTTT. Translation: CASSLGNIRQPQHF. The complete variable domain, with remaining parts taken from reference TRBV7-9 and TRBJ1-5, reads DTGVSQNPRHKITKRGQNVTFRCDPISEHNRLYWYRQTLGQGPEFLTYFQNEAQLEKSRLLSDRFSAERPKGSFSTLEIQRTEQGDSAMYLCASSLGNIRQPQHFGDGTRLSIL.

The CDR3 sequence: CASSPGGLASYEQYF. The CDR3 nucleotides read TGTGCCAGCTCACCTGGAGGACTAGCGTCCTACGAGCAGTACTTC. The rearrangement joins TRBV18 to TRBJ2-7, with 9 bases identical to TRBD2. The ends lost 3 bases at V and 1 base at J; junction bases unmatched: 4. This CDR3 has 15 residues. The V gene's germline CDR1 is KGHSH and CDR2 LQKENI.

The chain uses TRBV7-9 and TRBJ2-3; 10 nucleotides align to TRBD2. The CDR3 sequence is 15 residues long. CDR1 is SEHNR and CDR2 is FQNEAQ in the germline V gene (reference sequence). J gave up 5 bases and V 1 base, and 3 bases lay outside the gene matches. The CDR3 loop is CASSLGGLAIDTQYF. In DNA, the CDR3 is TGTGCCAGCAGCTTAGGGGGACTAGCGATAGATACGCAGTATTTT.

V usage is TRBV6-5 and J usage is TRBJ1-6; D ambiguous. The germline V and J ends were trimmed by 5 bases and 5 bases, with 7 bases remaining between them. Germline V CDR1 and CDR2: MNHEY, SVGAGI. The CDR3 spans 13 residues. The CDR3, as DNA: TGTGCCAGCAGTAGGTTAGATAATTCACCCCTCCACTTT. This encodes CASSRLDNSPLHF.

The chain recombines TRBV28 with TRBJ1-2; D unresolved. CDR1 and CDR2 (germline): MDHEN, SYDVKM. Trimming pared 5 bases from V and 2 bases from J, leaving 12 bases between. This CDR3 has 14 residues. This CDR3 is CASSLTGRNYGYTF. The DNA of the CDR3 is TGTGCCAGCAGTCTAACCGGGAGGAACTATGGCTACACCTTC.

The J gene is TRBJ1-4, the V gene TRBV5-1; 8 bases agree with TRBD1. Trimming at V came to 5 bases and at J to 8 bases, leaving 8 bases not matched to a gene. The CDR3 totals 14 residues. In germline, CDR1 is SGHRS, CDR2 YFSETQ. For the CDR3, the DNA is TGCGCCAGCAGACCCGACAGGGGTCGCGAAAAACTGTTTTTT. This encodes CASRPDRGREKLFF. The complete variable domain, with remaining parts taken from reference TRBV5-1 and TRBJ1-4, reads KAGVTQTPRYLIKTRGQQVTLSCSPISGHRSVSWYQQTPGQGLQFLFEYFSETQRNKGNFPGRFSGRQFSNSRSEMNVSTLELGDSALYLCASRPDRGREKLFFGSGTQLSVL.

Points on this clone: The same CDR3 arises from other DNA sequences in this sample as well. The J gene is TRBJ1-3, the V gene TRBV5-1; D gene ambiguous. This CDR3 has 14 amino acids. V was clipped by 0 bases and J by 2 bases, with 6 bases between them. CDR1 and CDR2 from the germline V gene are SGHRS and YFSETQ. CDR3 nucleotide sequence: TGCGCCAGCAGCTTGGGAGGGACTGGAAACACCATATATTTT. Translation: CASSLGGTGNTIYF.

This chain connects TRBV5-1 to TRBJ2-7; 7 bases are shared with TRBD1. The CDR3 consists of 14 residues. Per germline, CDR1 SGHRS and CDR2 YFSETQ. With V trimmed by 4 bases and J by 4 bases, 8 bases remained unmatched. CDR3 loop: CASSLPGQSYEQYF. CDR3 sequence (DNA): TGCGCCAGCAGCCTCCCGGGACAGAGTTACGAGCAGTACTTC.

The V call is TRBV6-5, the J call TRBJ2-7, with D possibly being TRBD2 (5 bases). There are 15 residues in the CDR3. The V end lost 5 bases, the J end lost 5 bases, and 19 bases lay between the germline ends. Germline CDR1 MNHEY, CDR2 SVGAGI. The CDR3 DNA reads TGTGCCAGCAGTCTGAAAGGGCTAGCCCACCACGAGCAGTACTTC. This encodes CASSLKGLAHHEQYF.

As DNA, the CDR3 is TGTGCCAGCAGCGTTACCGGGACGATTTACAATGAGCAGTTCTTC. Amino acid sequence: CASSVTGTIYNEQFF. The chain links TRBV9 to TRBJ2-1; D may correspond to TRBD1 or TRBD2 (5 bases each). The V and J ends lost 2 bases and 4 bases respectively, with 13 bases between them. Germline V gene sequence: CDR1 SGDLS, CDR2 YYNGEE. The CDR3 loop spans 15 amino acids.

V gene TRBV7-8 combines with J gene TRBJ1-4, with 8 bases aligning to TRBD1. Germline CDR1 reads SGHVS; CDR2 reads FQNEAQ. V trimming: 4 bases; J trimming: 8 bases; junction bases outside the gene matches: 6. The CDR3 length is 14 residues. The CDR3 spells CASSSTRDREKLFF. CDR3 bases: TGTGCCAGCAGCTCCACTCGGGACAGGGAAAAACTGTTTTTT.

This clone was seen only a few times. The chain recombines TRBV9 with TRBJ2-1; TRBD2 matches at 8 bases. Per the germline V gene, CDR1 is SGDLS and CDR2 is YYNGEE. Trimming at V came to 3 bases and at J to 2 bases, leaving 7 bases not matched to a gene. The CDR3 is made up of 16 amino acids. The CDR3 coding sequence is TGTGCCAGCAGCGCCCCGGCGGGGGGCGCCTACAATGAGCAGTTCTTC. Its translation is CASSAPAGGAYNEQFF.

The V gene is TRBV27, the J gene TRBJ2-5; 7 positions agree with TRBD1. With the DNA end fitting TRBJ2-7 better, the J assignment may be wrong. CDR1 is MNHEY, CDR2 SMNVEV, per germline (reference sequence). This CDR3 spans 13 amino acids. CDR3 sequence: CASSPRQGSEQYF. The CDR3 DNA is TGTGCCAGCAGTCCTCGACAGGGAAGCGAGCAGTACTTC.

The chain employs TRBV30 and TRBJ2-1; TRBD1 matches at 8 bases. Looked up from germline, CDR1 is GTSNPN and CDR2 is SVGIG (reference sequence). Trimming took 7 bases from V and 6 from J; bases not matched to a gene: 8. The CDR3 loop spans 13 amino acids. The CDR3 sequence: CAFFPGQVNEQFF. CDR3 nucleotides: TGTGCCTTCTTCCCGGGACAGGTCAATGAGCAGTTCTTC. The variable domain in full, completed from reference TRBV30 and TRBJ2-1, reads SQTIHQWPATLVQPVGSPLSLECTVEGTSNPNLYWYRQAAGRGLQLLFYSVGIGQISSEVPQNLSASRPQDRQFILSSKKLLLSDSGFYLCAFFPGQVNEQFFGPGTRLTVL.

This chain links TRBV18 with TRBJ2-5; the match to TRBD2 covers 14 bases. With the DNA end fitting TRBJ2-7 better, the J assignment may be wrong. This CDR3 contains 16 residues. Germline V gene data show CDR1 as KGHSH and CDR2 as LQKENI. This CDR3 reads CASSPGTSGSSYEQYF. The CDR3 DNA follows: TGTGCCAGCTCACCTGGGACTAGCGGGAGCTCCTACGAGCAGTACTTC.

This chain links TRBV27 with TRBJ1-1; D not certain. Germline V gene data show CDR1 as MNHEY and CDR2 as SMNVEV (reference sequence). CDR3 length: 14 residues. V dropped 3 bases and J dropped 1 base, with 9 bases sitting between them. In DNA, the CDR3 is TGTGCCAGCAGTTTCCTGACCGGGAACACTGAAGCTTTCTTT. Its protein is CASSFLTGNTEAFF.

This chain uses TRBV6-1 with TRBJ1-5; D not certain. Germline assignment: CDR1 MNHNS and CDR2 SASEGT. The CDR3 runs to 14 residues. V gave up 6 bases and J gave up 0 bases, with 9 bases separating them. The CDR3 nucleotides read TGTGCCAGCAGCGGACGGTATAGCAATCAGCCCCAGCATTTT. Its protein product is CASSGRYSNQPQHF.

The CDR3 sequence: CASSRWGGGMDTQYF. CDR3 coding DNA: TGTGCCAGTAGTCGATGGGGCGGGGGCATGGATACGCAGTATTTT. The rearrangement links TRBV19 to TRBJ2-3; perhaps TRBD2 as D (7 bases). The CDR3 consists of 15 residues. Germline V lookup: CDR1 LNHDA, CDR2 SQIVND (reference sequence). V lost 5 bases and J 6 bases, leaving 18 bases between the germline ends.

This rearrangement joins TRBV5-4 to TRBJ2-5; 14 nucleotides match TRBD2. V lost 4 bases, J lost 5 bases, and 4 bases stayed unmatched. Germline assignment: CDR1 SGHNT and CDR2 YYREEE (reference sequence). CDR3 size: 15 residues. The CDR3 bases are TGTGCCAGCAGCCAGGGGACTAGCGGGAGTGAGACCCAGTACTTC. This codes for CASSQGTSGSETQYF.

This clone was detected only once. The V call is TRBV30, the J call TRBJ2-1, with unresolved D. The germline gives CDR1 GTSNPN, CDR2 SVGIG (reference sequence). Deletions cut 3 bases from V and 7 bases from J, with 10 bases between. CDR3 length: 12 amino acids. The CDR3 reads CAWSPGRNEQFF. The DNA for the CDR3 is TGTGCCTGGAGCCCCGGCAGAAATGAGCAGTTCTTC.

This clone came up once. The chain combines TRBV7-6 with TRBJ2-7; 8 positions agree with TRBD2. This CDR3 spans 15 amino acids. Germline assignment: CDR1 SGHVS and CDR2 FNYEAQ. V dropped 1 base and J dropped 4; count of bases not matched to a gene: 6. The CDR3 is CASSLGSGSAYEQYF. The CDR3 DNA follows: TGTGCCAGCAGCTTAGGGAGCGGGAGTGCTTACGAGCAGTACTTC.

The CDR3, as DNA: TGTGCCAGCAGCCCCTTCCCGACTGGGAAATCTGGAAACACCATATATTTT. Protein sequence: CASSPFPTGKSGNTIYF. The chain couples TRBV14 to TRBJ1-3; D unresolved. In germline, CDR1 is SGHDN, CDR2 FVKESK. Trimming took off 4 bases at V and 1 base at J, with 17 bases between the two ends. The CDR3 runs to 17 residues.

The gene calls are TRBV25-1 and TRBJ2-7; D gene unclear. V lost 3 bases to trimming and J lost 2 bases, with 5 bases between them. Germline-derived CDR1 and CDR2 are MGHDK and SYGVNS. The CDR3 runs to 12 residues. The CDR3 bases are TGTGCCAGCAGTGACGGAGCCTACGAGCAGTACTTC. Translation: CASSDGAYEQYF.